The 8 T cell receptor beta chains in this list originate from one sample, sequenced in a study of blood T cell repertoires in COVID-19. Sequenced by immunoSEQ multiplex PCR; TCRdb stores in-frame clones only, minus some. Among just over 300,000 clones, around 87% were seen once, and the ten largest hold less than 2.5%. What was sequenced was peripheral blood. The source is a man between 18 and 29 years old with active or convalescent COVID-19.

The chain employs TRBV6-6 and TRBJ1-5; 7 bases fit TRBD1. This CDR3 region has 13 residues. V lost 6 bases to trimming and J lost 6 bases; unmatched junction nucleotides: 5. Germline V gives CDR1 MNHNY, CDR2 SVGAGI (reference sequence). The CDR3 protein is CASRDRAGQPQHF. The DNA for the CDR3 is TGTGCCAGCAGAGACAGGGCGGGTCAGCCCCAGCATTTT.

The chain carries TRBV9 and TRBJ2-7; 7 bases are a match to TRBD1. Germline CDR1 SGDLS, CDR2 YYNGEE. The CDR3 sequence is 13 residues long. V trimming: 4 bases; J trimming: 4 bases; junction bases outside the gene matches: 5. The CDR3 DNA is TGTGCCAGCAGCAGAGGGACAGTTTACGAGCAGTACTTC. Protein sequence: CASSRGTVYEQYF.

The chain joins TRBV20-1 to TRBJ1-1; 8 bases fit TRBD1. CDR3 length: 15 residues. V gave up 3 bases and J gave up 1 base; unmatched junction bases: 7. CDR1 and CDR2 from the germline V gene are DFQATT and SNEGSKA (reference sequence). The DNA for the CDR3 is TGCAGTGCTAGTCCAACCGGGACAGGGAACACTGAAGCTTTCTTT. Its protein product is CSASPTGTGNTEAFF.

V and J are TRBV4-1 and TRBJ2-7; TRBD1 agrees at 8 bases. CDR3 length: 15 amino acids. Losses at the gene ends were 4 bases for V and 4 bases for J; bases not matched to a gene: 9. Germline-derived CDR1 and CDR2 are MGHRA and YSYEKL. CDR3 residues: CASSRLDRADYEQYF. The CDR3 coding sequence is TGCGCCAGCAGCCGATTGGACAGGGCAGATTACGAGCAGTACTTC.

The rearrangement uses TRBV19 and TRBJ1-6, with unresolved D. Germline V gene sequence: CDR1 LNHDA, CDR2 SQIVND (reference sequence). The CDR3 totals 17 residues. V lost 7 bases to trimming and J lost 0 bases, with 16 bases between them. The CDR3 DNA is TGTGCCAGTAAAGCGTTTGATGGTGGCTCCTATAATTCACCCCTCCACTTT. Translating gives CASKAFDGGSYNSPLHF. Combining the CDR3 with reference TRBV19 and TRBJ1-6 gives the whole variable domain DGGITQSPKYLFRKEGQNVTLSCEQNLNHDAMYWYRQDPGQGLRLIYYSQIVNDFQKGDIAEGYSVSREKKESFPLTVTSAQKNPTAFYLCASKAFDGGSYNSPLHFGNGTRLTVT.

This chain uses TRBV3-1 (or the pseudogene TRBV3-2) with TRBJ1-1; 7 nucleotides line up with TRBD1. J gave up 1 base and V 3 bases, and 8 bases lay outside the gene matches. CDR1 is LGHDT and CDR2 is YNNKEL in the germline V gene (reference sequence). CDR3 length equals 16 residues. For the CDR3, the DNA is TGTGCCAGCAGCCAGGTGACAGGGCTCGAGAACACTGAAGCTTTCTTT. Translated, it gives CASSQVTGLENTEAFF.

This clone showed up just a few times. This specimen includes other DNA sequences encoding the same CDR3. The rearrangement links TRBV9 to TRBJ2-2; D is ambiguous. Germline V gene lookup returns CDR1 SGDLS and CDR2 YYNGEE. With 8 bases removed from V and 4 bases from J, the gap between germline ends came to 6 bases. The CDR3 runs to 11 residues. CDR3 amino acids: CASSSTGELFF. CDR3 nucleotides: TGTGCCAGTAGTAGCACCGGGGAGCTGTTTTTT.

The chain recombines TRBV7-9 with TRBJ2-2; no firm D call. V lost 4 bases to trimming and J lost 7 bases, with 25 bases between them. Germline CDR1 and CDR2: SEHNR and FQNEAQ (reference sequence). This CDR3 comprises 18 residues. The CDR3 is CASSYLYLSQTKYGELFF. The CDR3 DNA reads as TGTGCCAGCAGCTACCTTTATTTAAGCCAAACGAAGTACGGGGAGCTGTTTTTT.